The sequence of this T cell receptor beta chain was determined in a study of T cells in Graves' hyperthyroidism and ophthalmopathy (dated by TCRdb to between 2018 and 2021). At the level of the whole study: Peripheral blood was collected at initial diagnosis, before any treatment. To identify TCR V-J signatures that set the groups apart, the researchers used a discovery cohort of about a hundred patients, made up of 43 with Graves' ophthalmopathy and about 59 with stable Graves' hyperthyroidism. Prospective prediction of ophthalmopathy was tested in an independent validation cohort of approximately 19 hyperthyroidism patients and 17 patients who later progressed to ophthalmopathy. The roughly 90 discovery patients were divided at random into training and test sets in a 7:3 ratio. Thyroid tissue and blood T-cell repertoires from over 5 Graves' hyperthyroidism patients were also compared in the study. Following sampling, methimazole starting at 30 mg daily was given to hyperthyroidism patients, and high-dose intravenous methylprednisolone was given to ophthalmopathy patients. The paper describes TCR Vbeta CDR3 sequencing of 140 or so peripheral blood samples, made up of about 40 ophthalmopathy patients, around 78 hyperthyroidism patients and roughly 17 progressor patients. On the study overall, not on this receptor specifically: No statistical method was used to fix the sample size in advance, and group allocation was not hidden from the investigators. Most expanded thyroid clonotypes (frequency above 0.001) were also found in blood, which suggests that blood repertoires may mirror thyroid immune responses. During validation, the model predicted progression to ophthalmopathy a median of approximately 6 months ahead of onset, with around 71% sensitivity and more than 72% specificity. Ophthalmopathy was separated from stable hyperthyroidism by a 13 V-J signature model, with approximately 85% sensitivity and roughly 81% specificity obtained in cross-validation and 80%/75% obtained in testing.

CDR1 DFQATT and CDR2 SNEGSKA were looked up in the germline V gene (reference sequence). V is cut by 3 bases and J by 2 bases, and the space between the germline ends is 11 bases. The CDR3 contains 13 residues, cysteine and phenylalanine counted. Solely the CDR3 DNA is kept, with 39 bases framed from the first base. Stable Graves' hyperthyroidism was defined as the absence of progression to ophthalmopathy over 18 months of follow-up. Hyperthyroidism patients were newly diagnosed, had a disease duration of under 2 months, and were aged 18 to 65 years. Any patient with an uncontrolled infection, another autoimmune disease, pregnancy or lactation was excluded. Diagnoses were based on clinical symptoms, serum thyroxine and TRAb, thyroid ultrasound and orbital computed tomography. PBMCs were isolated from 10 ml of fresh peripheral blood by Ficoll-Paque density gradient centrifugation. Total RNA was extracted using Trizol reagent, and RNA quality was assessed on an Agilent 2100 Bioanalyzer.

The table lists this clonotype with many counts. Its cognate antigen has yet to be identified. No base qualities exist here, and no much larger clone lies one base off it. TCR beta CDR3 regions were amplified from RNA transcripts. The TCR CDR3 was subjected to a first round of RT-PCR using the HTBI primer set and the Qiagen OneStep RT-PCR kit. Libraries were constructed in a second round of multiplex PCR, after which size selection and purification were performed. Sequencing of the libraries was done on an Illumina HiSeq2000 using paired-end 100 bp reads. The source study handled its data this way. Raw data were processed with SOAPnuke, discarding reads with adapters, uncalled bases, mean Phred below 15, or no exact constant-primer or identifier match. COPE v1.2.5 was used to merge high-quality paired reads, and clonotypes were defined as unique nucleotide sequences. Clonotypes were aligned to IMGT TRBV, TRBD and TRBJ reference segments using MiTCR v1.1. Analysis was restricted to V-J combinations with a frequency above 0.0001, which covered 99.2% of repertoires. A TCS score was defined as the ratio of F50 (clonal expansion) to E x V (chaos), with BLOSUM62-based TCRdist applied between CDR3 peptides within each V-J. Welch's t-statistics and random forest reduced around 520 V-J features to under 15, which were used in a naive Bayes classifier (R e1071). TCRdb took the public reads, trimmed them with fastp at Q25, ran MiXCR for clone calling and kept in-frame beta chains. Rows with a matching CDR3 protein are joined into one entry that keeps the most common DNA and genes. These V and J calls derive from TCRdb rather than the authors' analysis. The table for this sample lists 380,000 or so distinct CDR3 sequences; about 19% of them were counted only once. Jointly, the top ten make up 3% to 4.5% of the sample.

The sequence was collected from a woman aged 18-29 years with Graves' hyperthyroidism. Source material: blood. The receptor chain draws on TRBV20-1 and TRBJ2-7; the D gene cannot be resolved reliably. The CDR3: CSASSRRTYEQYF. The nucleotides are TGCAGTGCTAGTTCGAGGAGAACCTACGAGCAGTACTTC.